This T cell receptor (beta chain) was profiled in a study of radiotherapy plus CTLA-4 blockade in lung cancer. For the study at large: Objective responses were recorded in around 18% of patients, with disease control recorded in around 30%.

Chemo-refractory metastatic non-small-cell lung cancer patients received focal radiation with ipilimumab CTLA-4 blockade. Details on this clone: The target antigen is unknown.

CDR3 length equals 14 residues. The germline V gene has CDR1 MDHEN and CDR2 SYDVKM. Trimming cost V 6 bases and J 2 bases, with 14 bases left between them. Study-level findings and limits: Per reports, early blood T cell clone dynamics, plus interferon-beta, forecast response most strongly.

Data came from immunoSEQ multiplex PCR; TCRdb stores just in-frame clones and leaves some out. The table lists roughly 25,000 clones, about three quarters of them singletons. The receptor was derived from a human donor with non-small cell lung cancer who had stable disease on radiotherapy plus ipilimumab. This sample comprised peripheral blood, obtained from a patient treated with radiotherapy plus ipilimumab. The J gene is TRBJ2-7, the V gene TRBV28; possible D gene TRBD2, 6 bases. This CDR3 reads CASSSSEGPYEQYF. CDR3 bases: TGTGCCAGCAGCTCCTCGGAGGGGCCCTACGAGCAGTACTTC.